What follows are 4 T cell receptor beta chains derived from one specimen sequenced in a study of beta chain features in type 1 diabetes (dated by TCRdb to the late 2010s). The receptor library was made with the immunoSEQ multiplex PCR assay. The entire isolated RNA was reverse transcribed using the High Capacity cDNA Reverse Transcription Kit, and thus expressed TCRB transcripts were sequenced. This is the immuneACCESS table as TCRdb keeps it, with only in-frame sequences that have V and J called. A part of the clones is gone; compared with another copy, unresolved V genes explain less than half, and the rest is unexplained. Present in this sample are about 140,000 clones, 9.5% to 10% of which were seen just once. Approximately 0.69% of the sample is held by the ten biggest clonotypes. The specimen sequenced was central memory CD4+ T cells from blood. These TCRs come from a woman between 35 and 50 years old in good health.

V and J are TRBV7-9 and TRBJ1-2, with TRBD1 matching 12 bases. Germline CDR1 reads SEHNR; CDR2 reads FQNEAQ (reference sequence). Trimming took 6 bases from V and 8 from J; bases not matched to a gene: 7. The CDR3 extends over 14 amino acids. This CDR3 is CASSFDGTGGGYTF. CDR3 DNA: TGTGCCAGCAGTTTTGACGGGACAGGGGGCGGCTACACCTTC.

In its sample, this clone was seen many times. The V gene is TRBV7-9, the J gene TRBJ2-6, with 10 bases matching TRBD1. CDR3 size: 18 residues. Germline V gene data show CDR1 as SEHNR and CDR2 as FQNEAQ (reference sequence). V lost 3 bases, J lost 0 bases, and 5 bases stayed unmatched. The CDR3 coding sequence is TGTGCCAGCAGCTTGGGGACAGGGGTTGGCTCTGGGGCCAACGTCCTGACTTTC. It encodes CASSLGTGVGSGANVLTF. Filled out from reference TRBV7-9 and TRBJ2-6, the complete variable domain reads DTGVSQNPRHKITKRGQNVTFRCDPISEHNRLYWYRQTLGQGPEFLTYFQNEAQLEKSRLLSDRFSAERPKGSFSTLEIQRTEQGDSAMYLCASSLGTGVGSGANVLTFGAGSRLTVL.

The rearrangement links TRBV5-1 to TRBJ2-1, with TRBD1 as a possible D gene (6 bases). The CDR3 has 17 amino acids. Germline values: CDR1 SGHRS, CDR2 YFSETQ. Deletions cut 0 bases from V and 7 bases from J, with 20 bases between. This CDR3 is CASSLAYQGPMTNEQFF. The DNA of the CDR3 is TGCGCCAGCAGCTTGGCCTATCAGGGGCCAATGACGAATGAGCAGTTCTTC.

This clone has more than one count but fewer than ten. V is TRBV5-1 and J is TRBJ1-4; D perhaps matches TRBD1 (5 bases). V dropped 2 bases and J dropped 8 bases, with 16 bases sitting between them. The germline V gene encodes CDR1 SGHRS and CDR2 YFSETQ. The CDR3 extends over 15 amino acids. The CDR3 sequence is CASSLFGQGSEKLFF. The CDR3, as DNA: TGCGCCAGCAGCTTATTCGGGCAGGGAAGCGAAAAACTGTTTTTT.